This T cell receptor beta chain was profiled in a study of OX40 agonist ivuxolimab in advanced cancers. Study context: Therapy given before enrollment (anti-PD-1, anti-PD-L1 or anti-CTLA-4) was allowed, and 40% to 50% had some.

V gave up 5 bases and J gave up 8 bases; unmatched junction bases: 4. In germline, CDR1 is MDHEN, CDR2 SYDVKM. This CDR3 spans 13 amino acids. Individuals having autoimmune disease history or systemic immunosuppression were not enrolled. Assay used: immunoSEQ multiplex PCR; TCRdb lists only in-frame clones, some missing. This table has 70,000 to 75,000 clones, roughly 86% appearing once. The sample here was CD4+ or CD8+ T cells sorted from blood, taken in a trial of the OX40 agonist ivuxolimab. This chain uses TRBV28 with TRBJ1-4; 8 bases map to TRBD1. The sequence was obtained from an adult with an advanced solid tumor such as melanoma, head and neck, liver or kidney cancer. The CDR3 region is CASSQGAEEKLFF. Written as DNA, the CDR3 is TGTGCCAGCAGTCAGGGGGCCGAGGAAAAACTGTTTTTT.